This T cell receptor (beta chain) emerged from a study of CXCR3-negative and CXCR3-positive naive CD8 T cells. Study details: The dataset comprises 110 million to 150 million TRB reads in total, with about 1.5 +/- 0.3 million reads per library. Study-wide points: Much lower diversity was found in memory CD8+ cells, while both naive subsets had comparably high diversity. The study inferred TCR strength from TRB CDR3 properties and found comparable surface CD5 between naive subsets.

Points on this clonotype: Its specificity is not known.

UMI-tagged TRB cDNA libraries were built via 5' RACE. TCRdb re-called the 5' RACE reads and shows each CDR3 protein once, DNA omitted. Its table records approximately 49,000 distinct CDR3 sequences. All CD8+ T cell subsets were sorted in triplicate at 300,000 to 350,000 cells each. Germline lookup yields CDR1 SQVTM and CDR2 ANQGSEA. This CDR3 has 13 amino acids. The chain recombines TRBV29-1 with TRBJ1-2. This TCR derives from a human donor in good health. Some clones in this sample may be carry-over from other donors' samples. The sequenced material came from memory CD8+ T cells from blood. The CDR3: CSVPDWANYGYTF.